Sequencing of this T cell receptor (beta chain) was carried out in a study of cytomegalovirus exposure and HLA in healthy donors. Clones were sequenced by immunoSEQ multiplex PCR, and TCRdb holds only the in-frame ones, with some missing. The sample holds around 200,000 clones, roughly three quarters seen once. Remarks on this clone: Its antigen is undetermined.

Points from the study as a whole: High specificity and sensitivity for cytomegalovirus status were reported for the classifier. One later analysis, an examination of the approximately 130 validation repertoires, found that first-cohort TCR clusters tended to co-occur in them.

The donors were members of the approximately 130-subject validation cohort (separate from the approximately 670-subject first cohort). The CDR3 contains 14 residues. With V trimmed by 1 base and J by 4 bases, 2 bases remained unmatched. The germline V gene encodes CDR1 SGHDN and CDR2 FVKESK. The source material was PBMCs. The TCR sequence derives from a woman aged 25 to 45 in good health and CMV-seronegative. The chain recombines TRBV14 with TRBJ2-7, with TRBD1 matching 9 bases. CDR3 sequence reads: CASSQGTGEYEQYF. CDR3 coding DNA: TGTGCCAGCAGCCAAGGGACAGGGGAGTACGAGCAGTACTTC.